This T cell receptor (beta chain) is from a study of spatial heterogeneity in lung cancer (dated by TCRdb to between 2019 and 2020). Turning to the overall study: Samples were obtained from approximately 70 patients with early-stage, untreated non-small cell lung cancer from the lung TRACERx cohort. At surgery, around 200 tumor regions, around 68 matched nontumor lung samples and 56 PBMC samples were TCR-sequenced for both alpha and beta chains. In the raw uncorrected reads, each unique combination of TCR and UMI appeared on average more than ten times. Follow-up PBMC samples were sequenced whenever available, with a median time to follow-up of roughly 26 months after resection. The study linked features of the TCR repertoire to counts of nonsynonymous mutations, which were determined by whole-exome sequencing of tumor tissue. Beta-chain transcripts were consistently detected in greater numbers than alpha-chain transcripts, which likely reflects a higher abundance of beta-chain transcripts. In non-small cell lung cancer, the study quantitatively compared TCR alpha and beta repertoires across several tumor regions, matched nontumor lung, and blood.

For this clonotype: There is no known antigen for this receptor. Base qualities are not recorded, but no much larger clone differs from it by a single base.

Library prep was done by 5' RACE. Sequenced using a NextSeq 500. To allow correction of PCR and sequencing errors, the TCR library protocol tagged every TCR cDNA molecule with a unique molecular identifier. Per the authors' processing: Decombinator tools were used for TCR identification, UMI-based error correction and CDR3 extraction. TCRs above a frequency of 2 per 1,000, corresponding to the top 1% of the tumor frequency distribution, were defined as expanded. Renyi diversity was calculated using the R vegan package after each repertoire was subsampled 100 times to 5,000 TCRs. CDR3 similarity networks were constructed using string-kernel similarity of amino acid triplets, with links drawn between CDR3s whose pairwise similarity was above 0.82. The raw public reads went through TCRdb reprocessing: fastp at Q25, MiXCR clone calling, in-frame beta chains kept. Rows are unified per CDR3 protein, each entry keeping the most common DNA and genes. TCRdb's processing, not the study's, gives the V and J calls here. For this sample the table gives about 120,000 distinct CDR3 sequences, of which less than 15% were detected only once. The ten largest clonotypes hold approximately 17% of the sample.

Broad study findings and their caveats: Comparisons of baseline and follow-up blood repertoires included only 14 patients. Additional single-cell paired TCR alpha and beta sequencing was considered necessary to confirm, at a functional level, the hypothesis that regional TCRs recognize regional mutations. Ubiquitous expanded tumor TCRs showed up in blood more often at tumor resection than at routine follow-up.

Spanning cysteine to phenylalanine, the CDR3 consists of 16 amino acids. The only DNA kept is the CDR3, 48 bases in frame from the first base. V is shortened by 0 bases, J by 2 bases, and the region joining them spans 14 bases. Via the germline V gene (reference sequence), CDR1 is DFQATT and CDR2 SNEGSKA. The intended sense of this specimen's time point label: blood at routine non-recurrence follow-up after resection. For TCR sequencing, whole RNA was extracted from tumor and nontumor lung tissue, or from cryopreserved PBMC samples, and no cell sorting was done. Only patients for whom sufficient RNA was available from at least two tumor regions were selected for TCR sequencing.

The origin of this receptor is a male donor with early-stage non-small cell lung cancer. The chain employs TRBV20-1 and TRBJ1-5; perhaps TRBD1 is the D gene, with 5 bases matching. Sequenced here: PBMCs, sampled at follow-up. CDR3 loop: CSARDPKGYGNQPQHF. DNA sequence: TGCAGTGCTAGAGACCCGAAGGGGTATGGCAATCAGCCCCAGCATTTT.